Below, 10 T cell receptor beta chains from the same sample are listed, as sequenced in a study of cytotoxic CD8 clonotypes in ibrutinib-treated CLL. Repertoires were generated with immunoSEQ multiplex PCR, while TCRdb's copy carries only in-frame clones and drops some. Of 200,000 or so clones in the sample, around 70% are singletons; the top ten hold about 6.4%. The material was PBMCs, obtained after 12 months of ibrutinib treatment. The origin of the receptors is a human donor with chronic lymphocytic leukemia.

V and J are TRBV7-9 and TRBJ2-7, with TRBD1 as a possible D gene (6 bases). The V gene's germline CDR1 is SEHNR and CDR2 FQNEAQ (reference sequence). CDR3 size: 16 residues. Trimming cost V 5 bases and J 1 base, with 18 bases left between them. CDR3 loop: CASSPERGWKSYEQYF. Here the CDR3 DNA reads TGTGCCAGCAGCCCCGAAAGGGGGTGGAAATCCTACGAGCAGTACTTC.

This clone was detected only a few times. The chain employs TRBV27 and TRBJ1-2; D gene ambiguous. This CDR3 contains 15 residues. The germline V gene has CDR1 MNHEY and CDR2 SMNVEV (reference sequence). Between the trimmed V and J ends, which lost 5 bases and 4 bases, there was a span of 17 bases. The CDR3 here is CASSPTRSEAYGYTF. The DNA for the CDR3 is TGTGCCAGCAGTCCAACCAGGAGTGAGGCCTATGGCTACACCTTC.

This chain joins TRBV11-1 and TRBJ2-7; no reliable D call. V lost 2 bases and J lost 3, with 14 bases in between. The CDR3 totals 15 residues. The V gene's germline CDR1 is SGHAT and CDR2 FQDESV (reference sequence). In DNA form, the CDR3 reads TGTGCCAGCAGCTTACTAAGTACAACCAGCTACGAGCAGTACTTC. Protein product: CASSLLSTTSYEQYF.

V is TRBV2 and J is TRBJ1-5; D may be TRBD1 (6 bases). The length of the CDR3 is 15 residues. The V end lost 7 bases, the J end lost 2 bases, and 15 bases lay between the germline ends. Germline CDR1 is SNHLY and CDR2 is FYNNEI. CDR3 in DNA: TGTGCCAGCACCGTGGGAGGGGGTGGCAATCAGCCCCAGCATTTT. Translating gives CASTVGGGGNQPQHF.

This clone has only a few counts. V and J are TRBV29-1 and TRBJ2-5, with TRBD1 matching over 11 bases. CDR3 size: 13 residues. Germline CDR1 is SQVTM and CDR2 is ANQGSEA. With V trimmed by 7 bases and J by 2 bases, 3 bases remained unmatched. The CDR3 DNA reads TGCAGCGGGACAGGGGGCCAACAAGAGACCCAGTACTTC. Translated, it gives CSGTGGQQETQYF.

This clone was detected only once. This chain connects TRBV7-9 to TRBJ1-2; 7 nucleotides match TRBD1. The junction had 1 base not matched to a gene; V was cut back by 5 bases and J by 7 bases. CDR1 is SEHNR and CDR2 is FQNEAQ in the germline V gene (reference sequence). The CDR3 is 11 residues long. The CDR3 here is CASSTGVGYTF. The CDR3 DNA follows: TGTGCCAGCAGCACAGGGGTTGGCTACACCTTC.

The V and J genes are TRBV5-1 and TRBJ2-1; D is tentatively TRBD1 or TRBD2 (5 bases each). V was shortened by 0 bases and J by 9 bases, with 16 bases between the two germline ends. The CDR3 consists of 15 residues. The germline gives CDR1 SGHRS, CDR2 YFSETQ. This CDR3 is CASSLVAGTIIEQFF. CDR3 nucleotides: TGCGCCAGCAGCTTGGTTGCAGGGACGATAATTGAGCAGTTCTTC.

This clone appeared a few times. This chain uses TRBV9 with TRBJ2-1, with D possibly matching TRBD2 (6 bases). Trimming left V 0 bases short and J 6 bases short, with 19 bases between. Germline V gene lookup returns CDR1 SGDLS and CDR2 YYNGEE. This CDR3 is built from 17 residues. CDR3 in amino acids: CASSVALSGGNPNEQFF. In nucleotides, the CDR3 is TGTGCCAGCAGCGTAGCTCTGTCCGGGGGAAACCCCAATGAGCAGTTCTTC.

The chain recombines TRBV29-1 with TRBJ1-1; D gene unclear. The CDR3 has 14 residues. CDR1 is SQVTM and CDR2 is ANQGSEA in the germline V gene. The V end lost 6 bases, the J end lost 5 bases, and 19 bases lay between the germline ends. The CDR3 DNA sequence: TGCAGCGTCCCGCGGCGCGGGGTGACGACTGAAGCTTTCTTT. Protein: CSVPRRGVTTEAFF.

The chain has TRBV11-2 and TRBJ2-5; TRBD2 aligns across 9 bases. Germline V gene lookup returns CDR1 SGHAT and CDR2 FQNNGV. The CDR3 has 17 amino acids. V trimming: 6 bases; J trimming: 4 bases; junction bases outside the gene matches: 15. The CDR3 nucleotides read TGTGCCAGCAGAAAAACTCCAGCGGGGGGCATTGGAGAGACCCAGTACTTC. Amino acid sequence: CASRKTPAGGIGETQYF.